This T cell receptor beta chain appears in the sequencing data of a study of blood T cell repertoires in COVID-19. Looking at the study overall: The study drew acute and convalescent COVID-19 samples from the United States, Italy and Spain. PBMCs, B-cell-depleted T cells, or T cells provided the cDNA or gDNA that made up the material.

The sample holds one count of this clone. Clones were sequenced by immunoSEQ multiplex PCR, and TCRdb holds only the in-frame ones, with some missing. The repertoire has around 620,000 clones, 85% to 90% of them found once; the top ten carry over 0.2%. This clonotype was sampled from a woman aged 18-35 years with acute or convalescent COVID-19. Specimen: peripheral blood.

The chain's CDR3 is CAWSEKRVGRTLSNQPQHF. Written as DNA, the CDR3 is TGTGCCTGGAGTGAGAAGCGTGTTGGACGGACTCTTAGCAATCAGCCCCAGCATTTT. The J gene is TRBJ1-5, the V gene TRBV30; D is undetermined. V was cut by 1 base and J by 0 bases, with 22 bases left in between. Germline lookup yields CDR1 GTSNPN and CDR2 SVGIG (reference sequence). The CDR3 runs to 19 residues.